Sequencing of this T cell receptor (beta chain) was carried out in a study of shared clonotypes between healthy human individuals. This clone was recorded only once. The V segment lost 1 base and the J segment 3 bases; nucleotides outside the gene matches: 5. In germline, CDR1 is SGHAT, CDR2 FQNNGV. CDR3 length equals 16 residues. Running of the assay took place at deep level. TCRdb's copy holds only in-frame clones and misses some; the assay was immunoSEQ multiplex PCR. This table holds fewer than 650,000 clones, around 80% found once. The V gene is TRBV11-2, the J gene TRBJ2-2; TRBD2 matches at 7 bases. The sample consisted of PBMCs. This receptor was taken from a woman in her forties in good health. Some clones in this sample may be carry-over from other donors' samples. DNA of the CDR3: TGTGCCAGCAGCTTAGGGGCAGGGAGGGACACCGGGGAGCTGTTTTTT. Its translation is CASSLGAGRDTGELFF.